This paragraph covers one TCR beta chain sequence. Its cognate antigen is unknown. This record comes from a study of OX40 agonist ivuxolimab in advanced cancers. Whole-study results and caveats: Circulating CD4+ and CD8+ T cells showed clonal expansion by week 6 at 0.1 to 3.0 mg/kg. Fewer expanded clones were found on average in CD4+ than in CD8+ T cells.

The V segment lost 3 bases and the J segment 6 bases; nucleotides outside the gene matches: 9. Germline CDR1 is SGDLS and CDR2 is YYNGEE. The CDR3 loop spans 16 amino acids. The data were produced by immunoSEQ multiplex PCR, yet TCRdb's version contains in-frame clones alone and is incomplete. This sample yields about 71,000 clones, of which around 80% are seen a single time; about 5% belongs to the top ten. Source: CD4+ or CD8+ T cells sorted from blood, taken in a trial of the OX40 agonist ivuxolimab. V is TRBV9 and J is TRBJ2-2; TRBD2 matches at 9 bases. This TCR was recovered from an adult with an advanced solid tumor such as melanoma, head and neck, liver or kidney cancer. The CDR3 nucleotides are TGTGCCAGCAGCGAAAGGGCGGGAGGGCCCGCCGGGGAGCTGTTTTTT. Residues: CASSERAGGPAGELFF.